Following are 21 T cell receptor beta chains from one sample sequenced in a study of shared clonotypes between healthy human individuals. CD45RO-negative, CCR7-selected cells formed the naive CD8 fraction, which excluded terminally differentiated effector memory CD45RA+ cells. The protocol was immunoSEQ multiplex PCR, while the TCRdb copy is restricted to in-frame clones and leaves out a portion. The table lists about 2.1 million clones, more than 85% of them singletons. The sample taken for sequencing was naive CD8+ T cells from PBMCs. The receptor set was obtained from a man aged 18 to 30 in good health. Some clones in this sample may be carry-over from other donors' samples.

The chain has TRBV9 and TRBJ1-2, with 10 positions matching TRBD1. CDR1 SGDLS and CDR2 YYNGEE come from the germline V gene. The CDR3 covers 14 residues. J was trimmed by 4 bases and V by 4 bases; bases with no gene match: 4. CDR3 loop: CASSSGQGGYGYTF. Written as DNA, the CDR3 is TGTGCCAGCAGCTCTGGACAGGGGGGCTATGGCTACACCTTC.

V is TRBV6-1 and J is TRBJ1-2; D is unresolved. Germline V lookup: CDR1 MNHNS, CDR2 SASEGT. The length of the CDR3 is 16 residues. V lost 0 bases and J lost 5, with 16 bases in between. CDR3 DNA sequence: TGTGCCAGCAGTGAAGCGTGGCAGCCTCTAGATTATGGCTACACCTTC. Encoded protein: CASSEAWQPLDYGYTF.

The chain carries TRBV5-5 and TRBJ1-2; 9 nucleotides line up with TRBD1. Losses at the gene ends were 4 bases for V and 2 bases for J; bases not matched to a gene: 6. The CDR3 has 15 residues. Germline V gives CDR1 SGHKS, CDR2 YYEKEE (reference sequence). The CDR3 is CASSAPDRGNYGYTF. The DNA for the CDR3 is TGTGCCAGCAGCGCCCCGGACAGGGGAAACTATGGCTACACCTTC. Looking up the rest from reference TRBV5-5 and TRBJ1-2 gives the full variable domain: DAGVTQSPTHLIKTRGQQVTLRCSPISGHKSVSWYQQVLGQGPQFIFQYYEKEERGRGNFPDRFSARQFPNYSSELNVNALLLGDSALYLCASSAPDRGNYGYTFGSGTRLTVV.

The chain combines TRBV6-9 with TRBJ2-1, with D perhaps TRBD1 or TRBD2 (5 bases each). There are 17 residues in the CDR3. The germline V and J ends were trimmed by 6 bases and 3 bases, with 21 bases remaining between them. In germline, CDR1 is MNHGY, CDR2 SVAAGI. CDR3 sequence reads: CASRPTARGRGYNEQFF. In DNA, the CDR3 is TGTGCCAGCAGACCTACCGCCCGGGGCCGGGGCTACAATGAGCAGTTCTTC.

This chain joins TRBV5-5 and TRBJ1-5; D possibly corresponds to TRBD1 (5 bases). The V and J ends lost 4 bases and 7 bases respectively, with 18 bases between them. The CDR3 spans 15 residues. Germline V gene data show CDR1 as SGHKS and CDR2 as YYEKEE (reference sequence). The CDR3, as DNA: TGTGCCAGCAGCCCGGGTGGCGGGGCTAGGCAGCCCCAGCATTTT. Translation: CASSPGGGARQPQHF.

The V call is TRBV28, the J call TRBJ2-7; a weak D match, TRBD2 (6 bases). Germline V gives CDR1 MDHEN, CDR2 SYDVKM. Between the trimmed V and J ends, which lost 5 bases and 1 base, there was a span of 12 bases. CDR3 length equals 14 residues. The CDR3 DNA reads as TGTGCCAGCAGTCTGGTAGCGGAATCCTACGAGCAGTACTTC. Amino acids: CASSLVAESYEQYF.

The J gene is TRBJ1-2, the V gene TRBV5-4; no clear D gene. There are 15 residues in the CDR3. The germline gives CDR1 SGHNT, CDR2 YYREEE (reference sequence). The V end was cut by 1 base, the J end by 4 bases, with 14 bases between. CDR3 residues: CASSLPLEAIYGYTF. The CDR3 bases are TGTGCCAGCAGCTTGCCCCTAGAGGCAATCTATGGCTACACCTTC.

The chain has TRBV4-3 and TRBJ2-3, with D tentatively TRBD2 (6 bases). The germline CDR1 and CDR2 sequences are LGHNA and YSLEER. The V and J ends lost 1 base and 4 bases respectively, with 18 bases between them. The CDR3 runs to 17 residues. The CDR3 spells CASSQGTGTAKADTQYF. CDR3 nucleotides: TGCGCCAGCAGCCAAGGGACCGGGACTGCCAAGGCAGATACGCAGTATTTT.

The V call is TRBV7-3, the J call TRBJ2-1, with 10 bases identical to TRBD2. Germline V gives CDR1 SGHTA, CDR2 FQGTGA. V was pared by 8 bases and J by 9 bases, with 7 bases of the junction left unmatched. The CDR3 runs to 13 residues. This chain's CDR3 is CASCLAGAGEQFF. For the CDR3, the DNA is TGTGCCAGCTGCCTAGCGGGAGCCGGTGAGCAGTTCTTC. The full variable domain, completed using reference TRBV7-3 and TRBJ2-1, is GAGVSQTPSNKVTEKGKYVELRCDPISGHTALYWYRQSLGQGPEFLIYFQGTGAADDSGLPNDRFFAVRPEGSVSTLKIQRTERGDSAVYLCASCLAGAGEQFFGPGTRLTVL.

This chain connects TRBV25-1 to TRBJ1-1; no clear D gene. The V gene's germline CDR1 is MGHDK and CDR2 SYGVNS. V lost 5 bases, J lost 3 bases, and 10 bases lay in between. The CDR3 has 13 residues. CDR3 residues: CASSPPGDTEAFF. CDR3 bases: TGTGCCAGCAGTCCCCCCGGGGACACTGAAGCTTTCTTT.

The chain joins TRBV7-2 to TRBJ2-7; D may be TRBD1 (7 bases). The CDR3 extends over 14 amino acids. Germline loops: CDR1 SGHTA, CDR2 FQGNSA. V was pared by 3 bases and J by 3 bases, with 12 bases between. For the CDR3, the DNA is TGTGCCAGCAGCTTGGGGGGACAGATCTACGAGCAGTACTTC. Protein: CASSLGGQIYEQYF.

This chain joins TRBV6-5 and TRBJ2-7, with a tentative D call TRBD1 (5 bases). Germline V lookup: CDR1 MNHEY, CDR2 SVGAGI. The CDR3 has 15 residues. The V gene lost 0 bases and the J gene lost 5 bases, with 14 bases spanning the gap. The CDR3 region is CASSYSARDVNEQYF. The CDR3, as DNA: TGTGCCAGCAGTTACTCTGCCAGGGATGTCAACGAGCAGTACTTC.

The chain carries TRBV19 and TRBJ2-1; weak D call: TRBD1 (5 bases). Per germline, CDR1 LNHDA and CDR2 SQIVND (reference sequence). The CDR3 extends over 15 amino acids. The germline V and J ends were trimmed by 5 bases and 8 bases, with 19 bases remaining between them. Written as DNA, the CDR3 is TGTGCCAGTAGTCTACGATCGCAGGGTATCGATGAGCAGTTCTTC. It yields the protein CASSLRSQGIDEQFF.

The chain links TRBV11-2 to TRBJ2-1; a weak D match, TRBD1 (5 bases). CDR1 and CDR2 (germline): SGHAT, FQNNGV. The V gene lost 3 bases and the J gene lost 6 bases, with 9 bases spanning the gap. The CDR3 length is 13 residues. The CDR3: CASSFGGANEQFF. The CDR3, as DNA: TGTGCCAGCAGCTTTGGTGGGGCCAATGAGCAGTTCTTC.

The rearrangement links TRBV7-6 to TRBJ2-7, with 9 bases fitting TRBD2. The germline V gene has CDR1 SGHVS and CDR2 FNYEAQ. Germline trimming cut 5 bases from V and 3 bases from J; bases unmatched to any gene: 5. CDR3 size: 14 residues. CDR3 nucleotides: TGTGCCAGCAGCCCCGGGACTAGCTTCTACGAGCAGTACTTC. Its protein product is CASSPGTSFYEQYF.

As concerns this clone: Distinct nucleotide sequences in the sample also encode this CDR3. The rearrangement uses TRBV27 and TRBJ1-1; D perhaps matches TRBD1 (6 bases). The CDR3 is 14 residues long. Germline values: CDR1 MNHEY, CDR2 SMNVEV (reference sequence). Trimming removed 5 bases at V and 5 bases at J, with 15 bases between. The CDR3 sequence: CASSLLRGSTEAFF. CDR3 nucleotides: TGTGCCAGCAGTCTGCTAAGGGGGTCGACTGAAGCTTTCTTT.

The chain combines TRBV14 with TRBJ2-3, with TRBD2 identical over 10 bases. Losses at the gene ends were 4 bases for V and 8 bases for J; bases not matched to a gene: 12. This CDR3 has 16 residues. Germline loops: CDR1 SGHDN, CDR2 FVKESK. CDR3 coding DNA: TGTGCCAGCAGCCCCGGGACTAGCGCCGGTCTTGGTACGCAGTATTTT. Its protein product is CASSPGTSAGLGTQYF.

In DNA, the CDR3 is TGTGCCAGCAGTGACACGAGACTAGCGGGAACGGGGTACGAGCAGTACTTC. It is translated as CASSDTRLAGTGYEQYF. The chain joins TRBV6-1 to TRBJ2-7, with TRBD2 matching 11 bases. CDR1 MNHNS and CDR2 SASEGT come from the germline V gene. Trimming removed 3 bases from V and 4 bases from J; junction bases left unmatched: 11. This CDR3 comprises 17 residues.

This clone has just one count. This chain joins TRBV30 and TRBJ2-2; TRBD1 matches at 9 bases. Germline trimming cut 5 bases from V and 6 bases from J; bases unmatched to any gene: 4. This CDR3 has 13 residues. From germline, CDR1 is GTSNPN and CDR2 SVGIG (reference sequence). CDR3 sequence: CAWGGQGPGELFF. The CDR3 DNA follows: TGTGCCTGGGGGGGACAGGGCCCCGGGGAGCTGTTTTTT.

The chain links TRBV27 to TRBJ2-2; the D gene could be TRBD1 or TRBD2 (5 bases each). The CDR3 sequence is 15 residues long. Germline assignment: CDR1 MNHEY and CDR2 SMNVEV (reference sequence). Trimming removed 2 bases from V and 3 bases from J, with 10 bases in between. CDR3 sequence (DNA): TGTGCCAGCAGTTTACGGGACGGATACACCGGGGAGCTGTTTTTT. Amino acids: CASSLRDGYTGELFF.

The chain employs TRBV5-4 and TRBJ2-1, with D possibly matching TRBD2 (5 bases). There are 17 residues in the CDR3. The germline V gene encodes CDR1 SGHNT and CDR2 YYREEE (reference sequence). The V end lost 1 base, the J end lost 1 base, and 15 bases lay between the germline ends. This chain's CDR3 is CASSLKWERASYNEQFF. CDR3 sequence (DNA): TGTGCCAGCAGCTTGAAGTGGGAGAGGGCTTCCTACAATGAGCAGTTCTTC.